This T cell receptor (beta chain) was retrieved from a study of blood T cell repertoires in COVID-19. Study-level background: The samples span acute and convalescent COVID-19 from the United States, Italy and Spain. The cDNA or gDNA used as material had been derived from T cells, B-cell-depleted T cells, or PBMCs.

As originally analysed: Reference gene primer amplification gave estimated nucleated cell counts. Assay used: immunoSEQ multiplex PCR; TCRdb lists only in-frame clones, some missing. The DNA gave D and trimming, while V, J and clone size come from that table. The repertoire consists of some 100,000 clones, with roughly 90% occurring once and the leading ten covering 4.5% to 6%. With 5 bases removed from V and 6 bases from J, the gap between germline ends came to 7 bases. The CDR3 runs to 11 residues. CDR1 is DFQATT and CDR2 is SNEGSKA in the germline V gene (reference sequence). Sequencing was carried out using peripheral blood. The sequence derives from a man between 65 and 79 years old with acute or convalescent COVID-19. The rearrangement joins TRBV20-1 to TRBJ2-2; no definite D call. The CDR3 nucleotides are TGCAGTGCTCCGGTCGCCGGGGAGCTGTTTTTT. Its translation: CSAPVAGELFF.